Below, one TCR beta chain is given with its context. The record originates from a study of blood T cell repertoires in COVID-19. Study as a whole: Sources were T cells, B-cell-depleted T cells, or PBMCs; the material itself was cDNA or gDNA.

Germline values: CDR1 MDHEN, CDR2 SYDVKM. V was cut by 1 base and J by 1 base, with 4 bases left in between. The CDR3 runs to 13 residues. Authors' analysis steps: Reference gene primer amplification gave estimated nucleated cell counts. Clones were read by immunoSEQ multiplex PCR, and TCRdb kept only the in-frame ones, dropping some. V, J and clone size were drawn from that table, and D and trimming were deduced from the DNA. The data contain about 73,000 clones, roughly four fifths of them singletons. Sequencing input: peripheral blood. J is TRBJ1-2 and V is TRBV28; D is undetermined. The receptor was derived from a human donor in a cohort sampled during active COVID-19. CDR3 protein: CASSLSVNYGYTF. DNA for the CDR3: TGTGCCAGCAGTTTATCAGTTAACTATGGCTACACCTTC.